This TCR beta chain was recovered during a study of shared clonotypes between healthy human individuals. Study findings and constraints: Non-shared clonotypes showed lower generation probabilities than clonotypes common to all four donors.

Repertoires were generated with immunoSEQ multiplex PCR, while TCRdb's copy carries only in-frame clones and drops some. The sample consists of about 1.1 million clones, about 80% of them appearing once. V was pared by 8 bases and J by 2 bases, with 5 bases of the junction left unmatched. CDR1 and CDR2 (germline): SGHAT, FQNNGV. This CDR3 region has 14 residues. With respect to this clone: Antigen unknown.

A split of CD4+ cells into CD45RA+ naive and CD45RA-negative memory subsets was performed. Material for sequencing was memory CD4+ T cells from PBMCs. Subset specified: CD45RA-negative fraction. The gene calls are TRBV11-2 and TRBJ2-2; 7 bases map to TRBD2. This sequence originates from a young man in good health. Some clones in this sample may be carry-over from other donors' samples. CDR3 loop: CASAAGINTGELFF. In DNA, the CDR3 is TGTGCCAGCGCAGCGGGGATAAACACCGGGGAGCTGTTTTTT.